What follows is one T cell receptor beta chain and its context. The junction departs from germline at one end; a sequencing error may be responsible. The sample belongs to a study of shared T cell receptors in the human thymus. Here immunoSEQ multiplex PCR was the method, and the copy in TCRdb shows in-frame clones only, minus some. The sample has 700,000 or so clones; approximately 85% are singletons. Looked up from germline, CDR1 is SGHTS and CDR2 is YDEGEE. The CDR3 runs 17 residues. The data were also submitted as part of a second study, on human thymus T cells.

This TCR came from a girl less than two years old with a congenital heart defect. Sequencing input: thymocytes. This chain joins TRBV5-8 and TRBJ1-3, with TRBD1 identical over 8 bases. The CDR3 bases are TGTGCCAGCAGTTTGGACAGGGTGATAAGCTCTGGAAACACCATATATTTT. Its protein product is CASSLDRVISSGNTIYF. Combining the CDR3 with reference TRBV5-8 and TRBJ1-3 gives the whole variable domain EAGVTQSPTHLIKTRGQQATLRCSPISGHTSVYWYQQALGLGLQFLLWYDEGEERNRGNFPPRFSGRQFPNYSSELNVNALELEDSALYLCASSLDRVISSGNTIYFGEGSWLTVV.